The clone carrying this T cell receptor (beta chain) has a single count. Its target is not known. This sample was included in a study of shared clonotypes between healthy human individuals. Background on the study: Participating donors consisted of two women and a few men aged 18 to 49.

The naive CD8 subset, CD45RO-negative cells positively selected for CCR7, excluded terminally differentiated effector memory CD45RA+ cells. V gave up 6 bases and J gave up 2 bases, with 8 bases separating them. The CDR3 has 12 amino acids. The germline gives CDR1 SNHLY, CDR2 FYNNEI. Clones were sequenced by immunoSEQ multiplex PCR, and TCRdb holds only the in-frame ones, with some missing. This table has about 2.2 million clones, about 93% appearing once. Study-wide findings and caveats: Sharing of clonotypes among donors was expected to vary with sequencing depth.

The sequence was collected from a man aged 18-30 years in good health. Some clones in this sample may be carry-over from other donors' samples. Sample: naive CD8+ T cells from PBMCs. The J gene is TRBJ2-7, the V gene TRBV2; no clear D gene. Here the CDR3 reads CASSAVAYEQYF. CDR3 sequence (DNA): TGTGCCAGCAGCGCCGTTGCCTACGAGCAGTACTTC.